This T cell receptor (beta chain) originates from a study of blood T cell repertoires in COVID-19. Study details: PBMCs, B-cell-depleted T cells, or T cells provided the cDNA or gDNA that made up the material.

Original processing methods: Quantification of nucleated cells was approximated via reference gene primer amplification. Clones were read by immunoSEQ multiplex PCR, and TCRdb kept only the in-frame ones, dropping some. Clone size and the V and J calls come from that table; the DNA yielded D and trimming. The sample consists of under 200,000 clones, 60% to 85% of them appearing once. This clone turned up a few times. Sequencing was performed on peripheral blood. This TCR derives from a man in his fifties or sixties with acute or convalescent COVID-19.

The CDR3 coding sequence is TGTGCCAGCAGCTTTCCTGACAGCTCCTATGGCTACACCTTC. Protein sequence: CASSFPDSSYGYTF. The chain is built from TRBV5-5 and TRBJ1-2, with D possibly matching TRBD1 (5 bases). The CDR3 loop spans 14 amino acids. Per the germline V gene, CDR1 is SGHKS and CDR2 is YYEKEE (reference sequence). Trimming removed 2 bases at V and 4 bases at J, with 12 bases between.